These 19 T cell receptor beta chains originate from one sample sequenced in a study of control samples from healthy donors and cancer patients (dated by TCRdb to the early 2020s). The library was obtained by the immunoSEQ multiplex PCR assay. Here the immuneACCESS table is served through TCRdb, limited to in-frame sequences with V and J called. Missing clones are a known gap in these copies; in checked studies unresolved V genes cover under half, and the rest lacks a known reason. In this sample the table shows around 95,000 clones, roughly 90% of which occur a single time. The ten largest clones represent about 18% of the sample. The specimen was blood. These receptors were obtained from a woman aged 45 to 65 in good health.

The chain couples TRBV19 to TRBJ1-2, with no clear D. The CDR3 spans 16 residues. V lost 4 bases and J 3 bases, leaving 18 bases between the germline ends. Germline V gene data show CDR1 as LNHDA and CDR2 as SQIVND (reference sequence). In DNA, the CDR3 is TGTGCCAGTAGTACGGGGATTACAAGTGTATACTATGGCTACACCTTC. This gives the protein CASSTGITSVYYGYTF.

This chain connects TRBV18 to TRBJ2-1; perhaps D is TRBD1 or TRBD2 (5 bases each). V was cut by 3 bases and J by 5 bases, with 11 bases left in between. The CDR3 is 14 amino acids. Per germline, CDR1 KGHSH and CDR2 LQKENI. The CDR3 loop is CASSPLVGDNEQFF. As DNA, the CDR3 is TGTGCCAGCTCACCGCTCGTGGGGGACAATGAGCAGTTCTTC.

The CDR3 DNA reads TGTGCCAGCAGCCCTACTAGCGGGGGGGCGAGAGAGACCCAGTACTTC. Translation: CASSPTSGGARETQYF. This chain uses TRBV7-7 with TRBJ2-5; TRBD2 matches 13 bases. Germline CDR1 is SSHAT and CDR2 is FNYEAQ (reference sequence). CDR3 length equals 16 residues. V gave up 5 bases and J gave up 4 bases; unmatched junction bases: 7.

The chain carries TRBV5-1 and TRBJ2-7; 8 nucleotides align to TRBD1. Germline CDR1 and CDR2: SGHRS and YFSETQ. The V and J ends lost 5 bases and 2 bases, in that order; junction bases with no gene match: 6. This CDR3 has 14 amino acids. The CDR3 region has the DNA TGCGCCAGCAGTGGGGACAGGCCCCCCTACGAGCAGTACTTC. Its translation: CASSGDRPPYEQYF.

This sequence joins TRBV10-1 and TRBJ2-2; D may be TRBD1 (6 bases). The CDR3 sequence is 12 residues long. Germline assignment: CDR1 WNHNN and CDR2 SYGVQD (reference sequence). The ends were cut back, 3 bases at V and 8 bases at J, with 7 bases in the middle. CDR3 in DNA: TGCGCCAGCAGTGATGGACAGGGGGAGCTGTTTTTT. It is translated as CASSDGQGELFF.

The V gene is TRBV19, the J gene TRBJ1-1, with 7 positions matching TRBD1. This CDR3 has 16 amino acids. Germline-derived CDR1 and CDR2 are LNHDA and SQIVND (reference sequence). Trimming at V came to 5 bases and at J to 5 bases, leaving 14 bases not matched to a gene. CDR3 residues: CASSPYSTGMGTEAFF. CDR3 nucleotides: TGTGCCAGTAGTCCATACTCGACAGGGATGGGAACTGAAGCTTTCTTT.

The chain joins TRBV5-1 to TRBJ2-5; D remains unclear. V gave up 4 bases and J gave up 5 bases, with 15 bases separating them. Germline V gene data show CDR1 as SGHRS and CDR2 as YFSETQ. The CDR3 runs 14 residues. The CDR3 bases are TGCGCCAGCAGCCCCGCCTATTTTGTTGAGACCCAGTACTTC. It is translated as CASSPAYFVETQYF.

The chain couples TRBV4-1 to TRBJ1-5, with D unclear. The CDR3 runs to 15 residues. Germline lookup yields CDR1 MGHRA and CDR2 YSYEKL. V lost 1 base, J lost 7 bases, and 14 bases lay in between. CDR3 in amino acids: CASSQAGSVRQPQHF. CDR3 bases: TGCGCCAGCAGCCAAGCCGGGTCGGTTCGGCAGCCCCAGCATTTT.

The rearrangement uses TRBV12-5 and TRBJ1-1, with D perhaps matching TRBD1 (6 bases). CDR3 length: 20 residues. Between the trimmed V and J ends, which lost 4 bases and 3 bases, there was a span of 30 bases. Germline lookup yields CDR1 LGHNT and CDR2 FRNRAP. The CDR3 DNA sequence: TGTGCTAGTGGTTCCAGAACTAAAACAGGGCTTGGGAACGAGGACACTGAAGCTTTCTTT. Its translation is CASGSRTKTGLGNEDTEAFF.

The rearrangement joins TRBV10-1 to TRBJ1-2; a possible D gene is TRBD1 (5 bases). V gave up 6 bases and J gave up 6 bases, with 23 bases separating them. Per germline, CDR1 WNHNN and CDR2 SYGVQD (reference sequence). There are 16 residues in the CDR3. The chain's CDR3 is CASRRRDGQHPDGYTF. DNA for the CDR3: TGCGCCAGCAGGCGCCGGGACGGGCAGCATCCGGATGGCTACACCTTC.

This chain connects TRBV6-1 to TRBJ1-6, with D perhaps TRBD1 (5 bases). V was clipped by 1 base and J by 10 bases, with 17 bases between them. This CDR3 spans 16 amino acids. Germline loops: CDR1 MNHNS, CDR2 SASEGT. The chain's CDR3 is CASSEGKGRAGSPLHF. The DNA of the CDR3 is TGTGCCAGCAGTGAAGGGAAAGGCAGGGCTGGGTCACCCCTCCACTTT.

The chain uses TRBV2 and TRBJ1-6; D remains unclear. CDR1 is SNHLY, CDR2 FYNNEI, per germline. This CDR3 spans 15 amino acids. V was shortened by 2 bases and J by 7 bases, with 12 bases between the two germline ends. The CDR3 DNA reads TGTGCCAGCAGTGAATACCCTAACAGAAATTCACCCCTCCACTTT. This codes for CASSEYPNRNSPLHF.

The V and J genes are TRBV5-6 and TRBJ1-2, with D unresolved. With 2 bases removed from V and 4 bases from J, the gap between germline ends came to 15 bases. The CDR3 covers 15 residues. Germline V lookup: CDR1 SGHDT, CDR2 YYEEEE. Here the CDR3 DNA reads TGTGCCAGCAGCTTCGGTAACTCTCGACCCTATGGCTACACCTTC. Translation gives CASSFGNSRPYGYTF.

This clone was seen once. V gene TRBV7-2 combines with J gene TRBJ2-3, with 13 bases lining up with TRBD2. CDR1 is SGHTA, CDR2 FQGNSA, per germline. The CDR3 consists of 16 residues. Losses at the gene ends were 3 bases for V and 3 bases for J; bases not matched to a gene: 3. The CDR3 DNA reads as TGTGCCAGCAGCTTTCGGACTAGCGGGAGAACAGATACGCAGTATTTT. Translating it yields CASSFRTSGRTDTQYF.

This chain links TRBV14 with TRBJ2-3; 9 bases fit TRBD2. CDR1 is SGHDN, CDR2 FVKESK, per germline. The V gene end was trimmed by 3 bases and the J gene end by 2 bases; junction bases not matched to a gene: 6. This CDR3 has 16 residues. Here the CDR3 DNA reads TGTGCCAGCAGCCAGCCGGGACTAGCCTTCACAGATACGCAGTATTTT. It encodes CASSQPGLAFTDTQYF.

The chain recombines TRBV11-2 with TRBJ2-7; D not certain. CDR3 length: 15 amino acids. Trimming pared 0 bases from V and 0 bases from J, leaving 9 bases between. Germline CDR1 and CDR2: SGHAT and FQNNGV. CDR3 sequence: CASSLEAYSSYEQYV. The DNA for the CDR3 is TGTGCCAGCAGCTTAGAGGCTTATAGCTCCTACGAGCAGTACGTC.

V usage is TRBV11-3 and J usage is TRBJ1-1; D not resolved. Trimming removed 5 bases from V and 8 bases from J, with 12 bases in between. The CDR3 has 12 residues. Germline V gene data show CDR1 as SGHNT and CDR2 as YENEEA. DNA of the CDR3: TGTGCCAGCAGCCCTCGATCTGGCGAAGCTTTCTTT. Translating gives CASSPRSGEAFF. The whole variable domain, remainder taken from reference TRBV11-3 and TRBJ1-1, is EAGVVQSPRYKIIEKKQPVAFWCNPISGHNTLYWYLQNLGQGPELLIRYENEEAVDDSQLPKDRFSAERLKGVDSTLKIQPAELGDSAVYLCASSPRSGEAFFGQGTRLTVV.

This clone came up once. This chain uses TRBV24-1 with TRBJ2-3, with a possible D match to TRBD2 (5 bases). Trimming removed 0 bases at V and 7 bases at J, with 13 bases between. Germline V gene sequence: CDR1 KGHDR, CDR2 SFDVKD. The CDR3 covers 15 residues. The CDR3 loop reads CATSDLQAEPNTQYF. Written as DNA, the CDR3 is TGTGCCACCAGTGATTTGCAAGCGGAGCCTAATACGCAGTATTTT.

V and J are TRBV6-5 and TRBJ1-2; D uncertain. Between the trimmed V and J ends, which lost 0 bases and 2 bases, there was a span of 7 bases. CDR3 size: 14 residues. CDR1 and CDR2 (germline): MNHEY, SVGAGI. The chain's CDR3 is CASSYSAENYGYTF. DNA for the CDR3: TGTGCCAGCAGTTACTCTGCAGAAAACTATGGCTACACCTTC.